This TCR beta chain emerged from a study of shared clonotypes between healthy human individuals. Study in general: CD4 naive and memory got three plates each, CD8 naive two, CD8 memory one.

TCRdb's copy holds only in-frame clones and misses some; the assay was immunoSEQ multiplex PCR. Of approximately 2.4 million clones listed, approximately 94% are singletons. Overall study results and limits: The genetic and exposure-history diversity represented was limited by few donors.

As concerns this clone: The antigen is undetermined.

Investigators divided CD4+ cells into CD45RA+ naive and CD45RA-negative memory subsets. The receptor was derived from a man between 18 and 35 years old in good health. Sequencing was done on a sample of naive CD4+ T cells sorted from blood. Subset defined: CD45RA+ positively selected.

DNA for the CDR3: TGTGCCAGCAGCTTGGGGGGGACACAGAACACCGGGGAGCTGTTTTTT. This encodes CASSLGGTQNTGELFF. The rearrangement joins TRBV5-4 to TRBJ2-2; D perhaps matches TRBD1 (6 bases). The CDR3 is 16 residues long. In germline, CDR1 is SGHNT, CDR2 YYREEE (reference sequence). The V and J ends lost 0 bases and 1 base respectively, with 10 bases between them.